This entry lists 7 T cell receptor beta chains sequenced from one sample in a study of identifying expanded T cells in peripheral blood. Generated by immunoSEQ multiplex PCR, the TCRdb table keeps only in-frame clones and is missing some. The sample has 45,000 to 75,000 clones, approximately 82% seen once; the top ten hold roughly a sixth. Source material: blood. These receptors were collected from a person aged 18 to 70 in good health.

The chain joins TRBV21-1 to TRBJ2-6. TRBV21-1 is a pseudogene segment. The CDR3 consists of 16 residues. The CDR3 is CALAGTGSSGANVLTF. In DNA form, the CDR3 reads TGTGCCCTTGCCGGGACGGGAAGCTCTGGGGCCAACGTCCTGACTTTC.

The rearrangement joins TRBV2 to TRBJ1-1, with D possibly TRBD1 on 6 matching bases. The germline CDR1 and CDR2 sequences are SNHLY and FYNNEI. V shed 6 bases and J shed 5 bases, with 13 bases lying between them. The CDR3 runs 13 residues. The DNA of the CDR3 is TGTGCCAGCAGCTTACAGGGTAGGACTGAAGCTTTCTTT. This codes for CASSLQGRTEAFF.

This chain connects TRBV29-1 to TRBJ1-5, with 7 bases identical to TRBD1. CDR1 SQVTM and CDR2 ANQGSEA come from the germline V gene. The junction had 10 bases not matched to a gene; V was cut back by 7 bases and J by 1 base. This CDR3 has 15 amino acids. CDR3 residues: CSAVDQGGSNQPQHF. The CDR3 nucleotides are TGCAGCGCTGTGGACCAGGGGGGGAGCAATCAGCCCCAGCATTTT.

This clone was seen a handful of times. The chain employs TRBV30 and TRBJ1-1; D is unclear. This CDR3 region has 14 residues. V lost 2 bases and J lost 0, with 10 bases in between. Per germline, CDR1 GTSNPN and CDR2 SVGIG (reference sequence). CDR3 nucleotides: TGTGCCTGGAGTCGCCTTCTGCTGAACACTGAAGCTTTCTTT. It yields the protein CAWSRLLLNTEAFF.

The chain couples TRBV2 to TRBJ2-5; 11 bases line up with TRBD1. The CDR3 covers 15 residues. V shed 1 base, J shed 3 bases, and the junction held 1 base outside the gene matches. CDR1 is SNHLY, CDR2 FYNNEI, per germline. The CDR3 nucleotides are TGTGCCAGCAGTGAAGGGGGACAGGGGGAAGAGACCCAGTACTTC. Residues: CASSEGGQGEETQYF. Together with reference TRBV2 and TRBJ2-5, the CDR3 gives the full variable domain: EPEVTQTPSHQVTQMGQEVILRCVPISNHLYFYWYRQILGQKVEFLVSFYNNEISEKSEIFDDQFSVERPDGSNFTLKIRSTKLEDSAMYFCASSEGGQGEETQYFGPGTRLLVL.

The chain links TRBV4-3 to TRBJ2-1; the match to TRBD2 covers 9 bases. CDR1 and CDR2 from the germline V gene are LGHNA and YSLEER. Trimming removed 3 bases from V and 9 bases from J; junction bases left unmatched: 12. This CDR3 comprises 16 residues. The DNA for the CDR3 is TGCGCCAGCAGCCACCTAATAGGGGCTAGCGGGATTGAGCAGTTCTTC. This codes for CASSHLIGASGIEQFF.

The chain is built from TRBV2 and TRBJ2-3, with 7 nucleotides matching TRBD2. The V segment lost 2 bases and the J segment 3 bases; nucleotides outside the gene matches: 11. Per the germline V gene, CDR1 is SNHLY and CDR2 is FYNNEI. This CDR3 is 17 amino acids long. CDR3 sequence reads: CASSELAFAGETDTQYF. The CDR3 DNA is TGTGCCAGCAGTGAATTGGCATTCGCGGGGGAAACAGATACGCAGTATTTT.